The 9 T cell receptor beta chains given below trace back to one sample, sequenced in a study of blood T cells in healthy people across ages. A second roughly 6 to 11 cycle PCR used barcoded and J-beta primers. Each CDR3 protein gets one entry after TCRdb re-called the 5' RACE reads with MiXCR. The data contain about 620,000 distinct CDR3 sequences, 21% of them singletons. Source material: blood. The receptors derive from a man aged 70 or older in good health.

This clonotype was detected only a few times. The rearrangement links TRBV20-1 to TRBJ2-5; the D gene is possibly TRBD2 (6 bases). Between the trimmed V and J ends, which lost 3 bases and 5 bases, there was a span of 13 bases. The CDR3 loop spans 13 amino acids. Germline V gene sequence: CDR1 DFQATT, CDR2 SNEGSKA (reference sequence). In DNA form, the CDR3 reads TGCAGTGCTAGGGTGACGGGAGTGGAGACCCAGTACTTC. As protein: CSARVTGVETQYF.

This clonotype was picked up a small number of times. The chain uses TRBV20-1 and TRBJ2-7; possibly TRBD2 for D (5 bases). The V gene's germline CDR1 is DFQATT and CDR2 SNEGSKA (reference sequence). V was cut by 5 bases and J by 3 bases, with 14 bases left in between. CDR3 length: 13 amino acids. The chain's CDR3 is CSAPGKYYYEQYF. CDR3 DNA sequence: TGCAGTGCTCCCGGGAAATACTACTACGAGCAGTACTTC.

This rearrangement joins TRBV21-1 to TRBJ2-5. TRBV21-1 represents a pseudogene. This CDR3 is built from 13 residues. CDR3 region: CASKDHTWETQYF. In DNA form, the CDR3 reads TGTGCCAGCAAAGACCACACGTGGGAGACCCAGTACTTC.

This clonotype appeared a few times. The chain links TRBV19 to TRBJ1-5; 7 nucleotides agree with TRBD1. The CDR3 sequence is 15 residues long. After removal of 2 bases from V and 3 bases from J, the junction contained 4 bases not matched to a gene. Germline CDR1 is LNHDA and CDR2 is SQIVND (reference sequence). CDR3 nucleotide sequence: TGTGCCAGTAGTATATTCACAGGGGACAATCAGCCCCAGCATTTT. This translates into CASSIFTGDNQPQHF.

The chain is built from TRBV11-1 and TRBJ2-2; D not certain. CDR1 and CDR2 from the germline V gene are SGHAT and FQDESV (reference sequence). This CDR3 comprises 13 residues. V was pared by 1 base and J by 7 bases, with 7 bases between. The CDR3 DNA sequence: TGTGCCAGCAGCTTAGTGTTACTCGGGGAGCTGTTTTTT. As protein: CASSLVLLGELFF.

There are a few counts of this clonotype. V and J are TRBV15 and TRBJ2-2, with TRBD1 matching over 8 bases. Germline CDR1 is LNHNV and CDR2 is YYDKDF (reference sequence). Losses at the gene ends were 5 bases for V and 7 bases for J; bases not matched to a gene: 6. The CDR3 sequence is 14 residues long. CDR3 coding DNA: TGTGCCACCAGCGGGTCGACAGGGGACGGGGAGCTGTTTTTT. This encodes CATSGSTGDGELFF.

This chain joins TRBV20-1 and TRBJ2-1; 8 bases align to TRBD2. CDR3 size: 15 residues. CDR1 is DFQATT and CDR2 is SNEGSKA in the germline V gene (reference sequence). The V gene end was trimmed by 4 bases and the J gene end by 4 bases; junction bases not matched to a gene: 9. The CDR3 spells CSAISSGQPYNEQFF. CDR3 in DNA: TGCAGTGCTATTTCTAGCGGGCAACCATACAATGAGCAGTTCTTC.

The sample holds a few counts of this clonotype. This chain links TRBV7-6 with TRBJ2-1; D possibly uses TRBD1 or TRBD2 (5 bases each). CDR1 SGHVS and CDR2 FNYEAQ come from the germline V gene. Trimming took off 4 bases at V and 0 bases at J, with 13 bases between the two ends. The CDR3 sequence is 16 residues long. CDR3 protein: CASSWGRTLSYNEQFF. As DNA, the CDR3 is TGTGCCAGCAGCTGGGGACGTACCCTCTCCTACAATGAGCAGTTCTTC.

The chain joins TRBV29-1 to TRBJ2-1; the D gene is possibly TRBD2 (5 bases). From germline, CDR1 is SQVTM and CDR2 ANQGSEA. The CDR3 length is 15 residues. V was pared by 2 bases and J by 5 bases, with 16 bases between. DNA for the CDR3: TGCAGCGTTGAAAAACGACCGGGAACAGACAATGAGCAGTTCTTC. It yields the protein CSVEKRPGTDNEQFF.